What follows are 31 T cell receptor beta chains derived from one specimen sequenced in a study of blood T cell repertoires in COVID-19. Clones were read by immunoSEQ multiplex PCR, and TCRdb kept only the in-frame ones, dropping some. The sample records about 150,000 clones, about 85% being singletons. Sequences were obtained from peripheral blood. Receptor source: a woman older than 75 with COVID-19, enrolled during active disease.

The chain has TRBV2 and TRBJ2-1, with D hard to call. CDR1 and CDR2 from the germline V gene are SNHLY and FYNNEI. Trimming removed 5 bases at V and 2 bases at J, with 4 bases between. This CDR3 is built from 12 residues. In DNA form, the CDR3 reads TGTGCCAGCAGTCTAACCTACAATGAGCAGTTCTTC. This codes for CASSLTYNEQFF.

This chain connects TRBV5-5 to TRBJ1-5; 9 positions match TRBD1. The CDR3 length is 14 residues. V shed 7 bases, J shed 9 bases, and the junction held 11 bases outside the gene matches. Per germline, CDR1 SGHKS and CDR2 YYEKEE (reference sequence). CDR3 in DNA: TGTGCCAGCGGTCTCCGGGACAGGGAAGGGCCCCAGCATTTT. Residues: CASGLRDREGPQHF. The full variable domain, rest sourced from reference TRBV5-5 and TRBJ1-5, is DAGVTQSPTHLIKTRGQQVTLRCSPISGHKSVSWYQQVLGQGPQFIFQYYEKEERGRGNFPDRFSARQFPNYSSELNVNALLLGDSALYLCASGLRDREGPQHFGDGTRLSIL.

V gene TRBV6-5 combines with J gene TRBJ2-7; possibly TRBD1 for D (8 bases). This CDR3 is 14 amino acids long. V shed 10 bases and J shed 1 base, with 17 bases lying between them. Germline V CDR1 and CDR2: MNHEY, SVGAGI. CDR3: CATQGASGSYEQYF. The DNA of the CDR3 is TGTGCCACCCAGGGGGCTAGCGGATCCTACGAGCAGTACTTC.

V gene TRBV18 combines with J gene TRBJ1-1, with a weak D call TRBD1 (5 bases). CDR3 length: 19 residues. CDR1 is KGHSH, CDR2 LQKENI, per germline. V lost 4 bases, J lost 4 bases, and 28 bases lay in between. This chain's CDR3 is CASSLRNNNWGSKGTEAFF. The CDR3 DNA is TGTGCCAGCTCACTGAGAAATAACAATTGGGGCAGTAAAGGCACTGAAGCTTTCTTT.

V gene TRBV29-1 combines with J gene TRBJ2-2; D perhaps matches TRBD2 (5 bases). V lost 7 bases and J 0 bases, leaving 15 bases between the germline ends. The CDR3 extends over 15 amino acids. The germline V gene has CDR1 SQVTM and CDR2 ANQGSEA. In DNA form, the CDR3 reads TGCAGCGGCACCTCGGGCGGGTCGAACACCGGGGAGCTGTTTTTT. Translation: CSGTSGGSNTGELFF.

This clone was counted a few times. The V gene is TRBV5-1, the J gene TRBJ1-6; D gene unclear. V was trimmed by 6 bases and J by 10 bases, leaving 14 bases between them. The CDR3 totals 13 residues. The V gene's germline CDR1 is SGHRS and CDR2 YFSETQ. The CDR3 sequence is CASTLDVRSPLHF. The DNA of the CDR3 is TGCGCCAGCACCCTAGACGTGAGGTCACCCCTCCACTTT.

The chain carries TRBV10-3 and TRBJ2-7, with 7 positions matching TRBD2. V lost 5 bases to trimming and J lost 2 bases; unmatched junction nucleotides: 6. This CDR3 has 14 residues. In germline, CDR1 is ENHRY, CDR2 SYGVKD. This chain's CDR3 is CAISTAGAAYEQYF. CDR3 DNA: TGTGCCATCAGTACCGCGGGAGCCGCCTACGAGCAGTACTTC.

The rearrangement joins TRBV10-3 to TRBJ1-2; 9 bases line up with TRBD1. Germline V lookup: CDR1 ENHRY, CDR2 SYGVKD. The CDR3 loop spans 18 amino acids. Germline trimming cut 1 base from V and 0 bases from J; bases unmatched to any gene: 9. The DNA of the CDR3 is TGTGCCATCAGTGAGTGGGTGGGACAGGGAACCTCTAACTATGGCTACACCTTC. Its protein product is CAISEWVGQGTSNYGYTF.

The genes are TRBV7-2 and TRBJ2-7, with D perhaps TRBD1 (6 bases). Per germline, CDR1 SGHTA and CDR2 FQGNSA. The CDR3 consists of 14 residues. Trimming left V 1 base short and J 9 bases short, with 16 bases between. For the CDR3, the DNA is TGTGCCAGCAGCTTAGGTCAGGGGTCCTTGGGGCAGTACTTC. Amino acids: CASSLGQGSLGQYF.

The chain has TRBV5-4 and TRBJ1-2, with TRBD1 as a possible D gene (6 bases). The V end was cut by 6 bases, the J end by 4 bases, with 13 bases between. Germline assignment: CDR1 SGHNT and CDR2 YYREEE (reference sequence). There are 13 residues in the CDR3. The DNA for the CDR3 is TGTGCCAGCACCCCCAGGGGTACCTATGGCTACACCTTC. Amino acid sequence: CASTPRGTYGYTF. Supplemented by reference TRBV5-4 and TRBJ1-2, the full variable domain reads ETGVTQSPTHLIKTRGQQVTLRCSSQSGHNTVSWYQQALGQGPQFIFQYYREEENGRGNFPPRFSGLQFPNYSSELNVNALELDDSALYLCASTPRGTYGYTFGSGTRLTVV.

The chain carries TRBV6-5 and TRBJ2-1; 8 nucleotides agree with TRBD1. The CDR3 covers 13 residues. Germline lookup yields CDR1 MNHEY and CDR2 SVGAGI. V dropped 6 bases and J dropped 8; count of bases not matched to a gene: 6. The CDR3 DNA reads as TGTGCCAGCAGGCGGGGACAGGCCCATGAGCAGTTCTTC. This translates into CASRRGQAHEQFF.

The chain employs TRBV2 and TRBJ2-7; TRBD2 agrees at 7 bases. V gave up 1 base and J gave up 3 bases; unmatched junction bases: 3. Per the germline V gene, CDR1 is SNHLY and CDR2 is FYNNEI. This CDR3 has 14 amino acids. CDR3 coding DNA: TGTGCCAGCAGTGAAGGGGGGGGAGTCTACGAGCAGTACTTC. Amino acids: CASSEGGGVYEQYF.

The J gene is TRBJ1-6, the V gene TRBV19; 7 bases fit TRBD1. Germline assignment: CDR1 LNHDA and CDR2 SQIVND (reference sequence). The length of the CDR3 is 15 residues. V trimming: 6 bases; J trimming: 4 bases; junction bases outside the gene matches: 6. CDR3 sequence (DNA): TGTGCCAGTAGCGCTCAGGGGGTGTATAATTCACCCCTCCACTTT. As protein: CASSAQGVYNSPLHF.

This clone was found a few times. The V gene is TRBV3-1 (or the pseudogene TRBV3-2), the J gene TRBJ2-5; D is possibly TRBD1 (5 bases). Germline CDR1 and CDR2: LGHDT and YNNKEL (reference sequence). The CDR3 has 16 residues. Trimming pared 1 base from V and 2 bases from J, leaving 14 bases between. The CDR3 region has the DNA TGTGCCAGCAGCCAAGCAGGGCGGCCCCCTCAAGAGACCCAGTACTTC. Its translation: CASSQAGRPPQETQYF.

The chain employs TRBV6-1 and TRBJ2-3, with 7 bases fitting TRBD2. The CDR3 has 18 amino acids. Looked up from germline, CDR1 is MNHNS and CDR2 is SASEGT. V dropped 0 bases and J dropped 2; count of bases not matched to a gene: 11. The CDR3 loop reads CASSEANLAEFNTDTQYF. The CDR3 nucleotides read TGTGCCAGCAGTGAAGCGAACCTAGCGGAGTTTAACACAGATACGCAGTATTTT.

This clone was counted only a few times. The chain combines TRBV28 with TRBJ1-2; the D gene is possibly TRBD1 (5 bases). Germline CDR1 MDHEN, CDR2 SYDVKM. The CDR3 length is 18 residues. Trimming pared 7 bases from V and 4 bases from J, leaving 28 bases between. The DNA of the CDR3 is TGTGCCAGCATCCCTTTCCCGGGGGGGGTGAAGGAAGTCTATGGCTACACCTTC. Translation gives CASIPFPGGVKEVYGYTF.

V is TRBV2 and J is TRBJ2-7; TRBD2 agrees at 12 bases. The germline V gene has CDR1 SNHLY and CDR2 FYNNEI. The CDR3 sequence is 16 residues long. V was clipped by 8 bases and J by 0 bases; unmatched bases: 8. The CDR3 region has the DNA TGTGCCAGCCGACTAGCGGGAGCCCCAAGCTCCTACGAGCAGTACTTC. It specifies CASRLAGAPSSYEQYF.

The sample holds one count of this clone. This rearrangement joins TRBV18 to TRBJ1-5; D might be TRBD1 (6 bases). V was clipped by 4 bases and J by 6 bases, with 13 bases between them. Germline CDR1 and CDR2: KGHSH and LQKENI. The CDR3 spans 14 residues. The CDR3 loop reads CASSLYRDSQPQHF. CDR3 sequence (DNA): TGTGCCAGCTCACTCTACAGGGATAGTCAGCCCCAGCATTTT.

The chain carries TRBV9 and TRBJ1-2; D is possibly TRBD1 (6 bases). The germline V and J ends were trimmed by 1 base and 13 bases, with 17 bases remaining between them. CDR1 is SGDLS, CDR2 YYNGEE, per germline. There are 13 residues in the CDR3. The CDR3 DNA reads TGTGCCAGCAGCGTACCCGGGACAAATAGTTTCACCTTC. Translated, it gives CASSVPGTNSFTF.

DNA for the CDR3: TGCGCCAGCAGGCGAGACTTGGGCGAGCAGTACTTC. Its translation is CASRRDLGEQYF. The V gene is TRBV5-1, the J gene TRBJ2-7; no definite D call. The CDR3 is 12 amino acids. CDR1 SGHRS and CDR2 YFSETQ come from the germline V gene. Trimming removed 5 bases at V and 6 bases at J, with 12 bases between.

V usage is TRBV7-3 and J usage is TRBJ2-3; the D gene is possibly TRBD2 (6 bases). Trimming removed 4 bases at V and 3 bases at J, with 17 bases between. The CDR3 extends over 16 amino acids. Germline CDR1 SGHTA, CDR2 FQGTGA. The CDR3 sequence is CASSSSGGRGTDTQYF. Written as DNA, the CDR3 is TGTGCCAGCAGCTCCTCTGGAGGTCGGGGGACAGATACGCAGTATTTT. Full variable domain (missing parts from reference TRBV7-3 and TRBJ2-3): GAGVSQTPSNKVTEKGKYVELRCDPISGHTALYWYRQSLGQGPEFLIYFQGTGAADDSGLPNDRFFAVRPEGSVSTLKIQRTERGDSAVYLCASSSSGGRGTDTQYFGPGTRLTVL.

The chain uses TRBV27 and TRBJ1-1; 9 nucleotides agree with TRBD1. J lost 5 bases, V lost 4 bases, and 8 bases had no gene match. The CDR3 consists of 15 residues. Germline V gene data show CDR1 as MNHEY and CDR2 as SMNVEV (reference sequence). CDR3 DNA: TGTGCCAGCAGTTCGCCGGGGACAGGGAAAACTGAAGCTTTCTTT. Translated, it gives CASSSPGTGKTEAFF.

This chain connects TRBV2 to TRBJ2-4; 7 bases agree with TRBD1. This CDR3 is 19 amino acids long. The germline V gene has CDR1 SNHLY and CDR2 FYNNEI. Trimming at V came to 3 bases and at J to 0 bases, leaving 14 bases not matched to a gene. The CDR3 loop reads CASSERGAGGLLAKNIQYF. CDR3 DNA sequence: TGTGCCAGCAGTGAGAGAGGGGCAGGGGGTTTGCTAGCCAAAAACATTCAGTACTTC.

The chain carries TRBV19 and TRBJ1-3; the D gene is possibly TRBD1 (6 bases). CDR1 is LNHDA and CDR2 is SQIVND in the germline V gene (reference sequence). This CDR3 region has 15 residues. V was trimmed by 3 bases and J by 2 bases, leaving 11 bases between them. CDR3 protein: CASSIQSGAGNTIYF. DNA of the CDR3: TGTGCCAGTAGTATCCAGTCAGGGGCTGGAAACACCATATATTTT.

The V and J genes are TRBV6-4 and TRBJ1-1, with 7 bases fitting TRBD1. The CDR3 runs to 17 residues. Germline assignment: CDR1 MRHNA and CDR2 SNTAGT. J was trimmed by 5 bases and V by 5 bases; bases with no gene match: 17. The CDR3 region has the DNA TGTGCCAGCAGTACCCCCCTGGGGACAGCGGATCTTACTGAAGCTTTCTTT. This translates into CASSTPLGTADLTEAFF.

V gene TRBV27 combines with J gene TRBJ2-7; 13 bases map to TRBD2. J lost 4 bases, V lost 2 bases, and 2 bases had no gene match. Germline CDR1 MNHEY, CDR2 SMNVEV (reference sequence). The CDR3 runs to 15 residues. CDR3 residues: CASSLRTSGSYEQYF. For the CDR3, the DNA is TGTGCCAGCAGTTTACGGACTAGCGGGAGTTACGAGCAGTACTTC.

The chain links TRBV7-9 to TRBJ1-3; D is possibly TRBD1 (6 bases). Germline V gene data show CDR1 as SEHNR and CDR2 as FQNEAQ (reference sequence). This CDR3 spans 16 amino acids. Trimming left V 4 bases short and J 2 bases short, with 15 bases between. CDR3: CASSSYRVSAGNTIYF. The DNA for the CDR3 is TGTGCCAGCAGCTCCTACAGGGTCTCGGCTGGAAACACCATATATTTT.

DNA of the CDR3: TGTGCCAGCTCACCTAGACAGGAGTCAATTGAAGCTTTCTTT. It yields the protein CASSPRQESIEAFF. The chain uses TRBV18 and TRBJ1-1; TRBD1 might be the D (6 bases). Germline V gene lookup returns CDR1 KGHSH and CDR2 LQKENI. V gave up 3 bases and J gave up 7 bases, with 15 bases separating them. The CDR3 is made up of 14 amino acids. Full variable domain (remainder filled in from reference TRBV18 and TRBJ1-1): NAGVMQNPRHLVRRRGQEARLRCSPMKGHSHVYWYRQLPEEGLKFMVYLQKENIIDESGMPKERFSAEFPKEGPSILRIQQVVRGDSAAYFCASSPRQESIEAFFGQGTRLTVV.

The V and J genes are TRBV3-1 (or the pseudogene TRBV3-2) and TRBJ1-2; weak D call: TRBD1 (5 bases). The CDR3 length is 16 residues. V lost 0 bases and J 4 bases, leaving 15 bases between the germline ends. Germline CDR1 reads LGHDT; CDR2 reads YNNKEL (reference sequence). CDR3 sequence (DNA): TGTGCCAGCAGCCAAGAACCGGGGGGAGGCTTCTATGGCTACACCTTC. This gives the protein CASSQEPGGGFYGYTF.

V is TRBV5-6 and J is TRBJ2-3; tentative D call: TRBD1 (6 bases). Trimming cost V 4 bases and J 2 bases, with 14 bases left between them. The CDR3 has 15 amino acids. The germline V gene has CDR1 SGHDT and CDR2 YYEEEE. DNA for the CDR3: TGTGCCAGCAGCCAACAGGGATGGTTCACAGATACGCAGTATTTT. Amino acid sequence: CASSQQGWFTDTQYF.

The J gene is TRBJ1-6, the V gene TRBV28, with D perhaps TRBD1 (5 bases). V lost 6 bases, J lost 5 bases, and 11 bases lay in between. The CDR3 is 14 amino acids. Germline V gene data show CDR1 as MDHEN and CDR2 as SYDVKM. The CDR3 reads CASRMGGDNSPLHF. Here the CDR3 DNA reads TGTGCCAGCAGGATGGGGGGAGATAATTCACCCCTCCACTTT.